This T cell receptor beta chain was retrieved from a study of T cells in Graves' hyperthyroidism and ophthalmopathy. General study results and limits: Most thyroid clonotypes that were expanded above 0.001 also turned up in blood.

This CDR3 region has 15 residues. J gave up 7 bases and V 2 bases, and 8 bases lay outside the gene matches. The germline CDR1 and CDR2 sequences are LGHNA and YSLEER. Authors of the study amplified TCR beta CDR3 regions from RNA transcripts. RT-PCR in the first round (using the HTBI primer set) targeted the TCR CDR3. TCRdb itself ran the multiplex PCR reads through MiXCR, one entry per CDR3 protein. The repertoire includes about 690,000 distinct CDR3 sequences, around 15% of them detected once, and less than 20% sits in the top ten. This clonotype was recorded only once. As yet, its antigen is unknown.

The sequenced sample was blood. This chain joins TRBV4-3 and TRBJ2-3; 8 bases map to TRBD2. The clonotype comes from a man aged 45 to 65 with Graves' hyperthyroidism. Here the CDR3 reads CASSQQRELENTQYF. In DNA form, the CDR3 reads TGCGCCAGCAGCCAACAGCGGGAGCTGGAGAATACGCAGTATTTT.